This is a list of T cell receptor beta chains from one sample in a study of cytomegalovirus exposure and HLA in healthy donors. Here immunoSEQ multiplex PCR was the method, and the copy in TCRdb shows in-frame clones only, minus some. Of 100,000 or so clones listed, over 65% are singletons. The sequenced sample was PBMCs. These receptors were collected from a human donor in good health. Each CDR3 is given with its conserved first and last residue.

>TRBV10-2
CASKDREFEKLFF
>TRBV7-6
CASTMVGGTGYTGELFF
>TRBV6-1
CASTIAGGSSYEQYF
>TRBV19
CASSIQGTGNTIYF
>TRBV9
CASSVLGQGNSPLHF
>TRBV7-2
CASSREITGVGNQPQHF
>TRBV7-2
CASSPRTGEKLFF
>TRBV18
CASSPNSGSPYNEQFF
>TRBV19
CASSISGVTDTQYF
>TRBV19
CASRKAGGPREQFF
>TRBV5-1
CASSLVPADTQYF
>TRBV7-9
CASSPPYNSPLHF
>TRBV25-1
CASSEGWGDPTYEQYF
>TRBV2
CASGREASWETQYF
>TRBV7-2
CASRDSQLNTEAFF
>TRBV11-1
CASSFLAGGLNTGELFF
>TRBV5-5
CASSLRHWEGEVTEAFF
>TRBV5-5
CASSLDRLNTEAFF
>TRBV19
CASSIRLAGVEQYF
>TRBV4-1
CASSLDGPVSNQPQHF
>TRBV6-5
CASRITSGSGNTIYF
>TRBV2
CASSLGQGRNTEAFF
>TRBV18
CASSPPPAGASAKNIQYF
>TRBV13
CASSRRFAGGTDTQYF
>TRBV7-8
CASSIGQLHSGNTIYF
>TRBV27
CASSPRGVALDEQYF
>TRBV2
CASSMTGGYTF
>TRBV7-2
CASSLAGDFYEQYF
>TRBV4-1
CASSQDGAGPTDTQYF
>TRBV16
CASSQAGTGGLEDTEAFF
>TRBV27
CASSRQGVQHRGELFF
>TRBV2
CASSEIRGLGTGELFF
>TRBV7-2
CASSFNTGAYEQYF
>TRBV9
CASSGVGSSYEQYF
>TRBV29-1
CSGNNRGRGNTEAFF
>TRBV4-2
CASSPQPGAYEQYF
>TRBV9
CASSPTGLALQETQYF
>TRBV27
CASSLADRGSSGANVLTF
>TRBV7-2
CASSLAGTGGRDTQYF
>TRBV7-9
CASSLQGAEAFF
>TRBV5-4
CASSAWSSLAEQYF
>TRBV15
CATSSRTGAYEQYF
>TRBV14
CASSLKLNTEAFF
>TRBV7-2
CASSRDRLSGNTIYF
>TRBV18
CASSPRQGGISYEQYF
>TRBV28
CASSLWGSKDTQYF
>TRBV7-3
CASSPGLAGGTQYF
>TRBV15
CATSRDRASTDTQYF
>TRBV18
CASSTGLAGAETQYF
>TRBV7-9
CASSEHRDSDEQFF
>TRBV18
CASSPPFRDRDGNTIYF
>TRBV7-3
CASSLSLASSYNEQFF
>TRBV6-5
CASGAEANTEAFF
>TRBV27
CASSTTGLAKNIQYF